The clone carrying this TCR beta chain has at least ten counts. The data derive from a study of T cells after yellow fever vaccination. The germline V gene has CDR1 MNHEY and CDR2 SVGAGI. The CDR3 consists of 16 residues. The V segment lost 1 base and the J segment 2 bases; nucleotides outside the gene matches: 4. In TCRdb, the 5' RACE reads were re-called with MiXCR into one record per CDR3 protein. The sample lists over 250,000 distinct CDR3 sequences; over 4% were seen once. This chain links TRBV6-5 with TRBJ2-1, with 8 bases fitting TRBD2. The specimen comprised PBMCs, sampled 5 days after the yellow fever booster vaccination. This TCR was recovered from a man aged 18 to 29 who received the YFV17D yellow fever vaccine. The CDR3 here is CASSYWAGGPYNEQFF. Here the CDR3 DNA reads TGTGCCAGCAGTTACTGGGCGGGGGGACCCTACAATGAGCAGTTCTTC.